The rows below give T cell receptor beta chains drawn from one sample of a study of T and B cells in COVID-19 patients. One entry per CDR3 protein, called by TCRdb with MiXCR from the multiplex PCR reads. This table has thousands of distinct CDR3 sequences, around 26% appearing once. The sample was blood. The receptor set was obtained from a human donor with active COVID-19. Both conserved end residues are part of each CDR3. The order of the fields is J gene, D gene, clone size, V gene, CDR3 protein, CDR3 DNA. A D gene is named only where the DNA matches it firmly. Size is omitted from some rows. Given values are once, few, many or a class for expanded clones.

>TRBJ1-1|-|medium-sized|TRBV19
CASRVGGRLNTEAFF
TGTGCCAGTAGAGTAGGGGGACGGTTGAACACTGAAGCTTTCTTT
>TRBJ2-5|TRBD2|-|TRBV4-3
CASSQDPTSGRDETQNF
TGTGCCAGCAGCCAAGATCCCACTAGCGGGAGGGACGAGACCCAGAACTTC
>TRBJ2-2|TRBD1|-|TRBV19
CASSGQGAGELFF
TGTGCCAGCAGCGGACAGGGGGCCGGGGAGCTGTTTTTT
>TRBJ2-7|TRBD1|-|TRBV7-9
CASRPYRGRSYEQYF
TGTGCCAGCAGGCCCTACAGGGGTCGATCCTACGAGCAGTACTTC
>TRBJ1-1|-|medium-sized|TRBV27
CASSLLASHSTEAFF
TGTGCCAGCAGTTTATTAGCCAGTCACTCCACTGAAGCTTTCTTT
>TRBJ2-2|TRBD1|-|TRBV29-1
CSADRGAGGELFF
TGCAGCGCGGACAGGGGGGCGGGCGGGGAGCTGTTTTTT
>TRBJ1-5|-|few|TRBV6-4
CASSIDKGQPQHF
TGTGCCAGCAGTATCGATAAAGGCCAGCCCCAGCATTTT
>TRBJ2-2|-|large|TRBV7-6
CASSLELRANTGELFF
TGTGCCAGCAGCTTAGAATTAAGGGCGAACACCGGGGAGCTGTTTTTT
>TRBJ2-7|-|-|TRBV29-1
CSAIRGAGEQYF
TGCAGCGCGATCAGGGGGGCGGGTGAGCAGTACTTC
>TRBJ2-2|-|medium-sized|TRBV15
CATSPRGNTGELFF
TGTGCCACCAGCCCAAGAGGGAACACCGGGGAGCTGTTTTTT
>TRBJ2-7|-|-|TRBV2
CASSEVTAYEQYF
TGTGCCAGCAGTGAGGTGACAGCCTACGAGCAGTACTTC
>TRBJ2-5|TRBD1|large|TRBV27
CASSLGQQGAETQYF
TGTGCCAGCAGTTTAGGCCAACAGGGGGCCGAGACCCAGTACTTC
>TRBJ2-4|-|medium-sized|TRBV7-4
CASSLAKNIQYF
TGTGCCAGCAGCTTAGCCAAAAACATTCAGTACTTC
>TRBJ2-1|TRBD2|few|TRBV4-3
CASSRRLGQGGLAGEGRYNEQFF
TGCGCCAGCAGCCGGCGGTTGGGACAGGGAGGACTAGCGGGAGAAGGTCGCTACAATGAGCAGTTCTTC
>TRBJ2-7|TRBD1|-|TRBV19
CASRRDRWYEQYF
TGTGCCAGTAGGAGGGACAGGTGGTACGAGCAGTACTTC
>TRBJ2-1|TRBD2|-|TRBV7-2
CASVRLAGGGDEQFF
TGTGCCAGCGTTCGACTAGCGGGAGGCGGGGATGAGCAGTTCTTC
>TRBJ2-1|TRBD1|-|TRBV6-6
CASSESGTGGKDEQFF
TGTGCCAGCAGCGAGTCCGGGACAGGGGGCAAAGATGAGCAGTTCTTC
>TRBJ1-6|-|many|TRBV7-2
CASSFWLDGGVSPLHF
TGTGCCAGCAGCTTTTGGCTCGATGGGGGAGTTTCACCCCTCCACTTT
>TRBJ1-2|TRBD1|medium-sized|TRBV19
CASSIQGAAGYTF
TGTGCCAGTAGTATACAGGGGGCCGCTGGCTACACCTTC
>TRBJ1-2|-|many|TRBV6-5
CASRTEGSGSFYGYTF
TGTGCCAGCAGAACCGAGGGCAGCGGCTCTTTCTATGGCTACACCTTC
>TRBJ2-3|-|medium-sized|TRBV10-3
CAISDQPGVTDTQYF
TGTGCCATCAGTGATCAGCCGGGAGTAACAGATACGCAGTATTTT
>TRBJ1-1|TRBD1|many|TRBV15
CATSSRDRAWTNTEAFF
TGTGCCACCAGCAGCCGGGACAGGGCTTGGACGAACACTGAAGCTTTCTTT
>TRBJ1-1|TRBD1|-|TRBV20-1
CSARGTGGTEAFF
TGCAGTGCTAGGGGAACAGGGGGCACTGAAGCTTTCTTT
>TRBJ1-6|TRBD1|medium-sized|TRBV30
CAWTGTGYYSPLHF
TGTGCCTGGACCGGGACAGGGTATTATTCACCCCTCCACTTT
>TRBJ2-7|TRBD2|large|TRBV29-1
CSVDGLAANRYEQYF
TGCAGCGTTGATGGACTAGCGGCAAACAGATACGAGCAGTACTTC
>TRBJ1-5|TRBD1|few|TRBV12-3/TRBV12-4
CASSPEGVQGRQPQHF
TGTGCCAGCAGCCCCGAGGGAGTACAGGGGCGGCAGCCCCAGCATTTT
>TRBJ2-1|-|-|TRBV11-3
CASSLFPTLYNEQFF
TGTGCCAGCAGCTTATTTCCAACTCTCTACAATGAGCAGTTCTTC
>TRBJ2-5|-|-|TRBV5-6
CASSFANGNQETQYF
TGCGCCAGCAGCTTCGCCAACGGAAACCAAGAGACCCAGTACTTC
>TRBJ2-1|TRBD2|-|TRBV30
CAWSARPGTSDEQFF
TGTGCCTGGAGTGCTCGACCCGGGACTAGCGATGAGCAGTTCTTC